Following are 31 T cell receptor beta chains from one sample sequenced in a study of blood T cell repertoires in COVID-19. Repertoires were generated with immunoSEQ multiplex PCR, while TCRdb's copy carries only in-frame clones and drops some. The table lists 150,000 to 200,000 clones, about 88% of them singletons. The material sequenced was peripheral blood. Receptors were obtained from a woman older than 75 in a cohort sampled during active or convalescent COVID-19.

The rearrangement joins TRBV9 to TRBJ1-3; D gene ambiguous. Trimming cost V 2 bases and J 0 bases, with 9 bases left between them. Germline V gene data show CDR1 as SGDLS and CDR2 as YYNGEE. The CDR3 spans 15 residues. CDR3 sequence: CASSVQEGSGNTIYF. For the CDR3, the DNA is TGTGCCAGCAGCGTCCAGGAAGGCTCTGGAAACACCATATATTTT.

This clone is a singleton in its sample. The gene calls are TRBV10-1 and TRBJ2-2; D possibly corresponds to TRBD1 (5 bases). Germline lookup yields CDR1 WNHNN and CDR2 SYGVQD (reference sequence). V was trimmed by 6 bases and J by 3 bases, leaving 11 bases between them. This CDR3 is 14 amino acids long. CDR3 DNA: TGCGCCAGCAGACCGACAGTGGACACCGGGGAGCTGTTTTTT. Residues: CASRPTVDTGELFF.

This chain joins TRBV11-2 and TRBJ2-1; TRBD2 might be the D (5 bases). The CDR3 is 18 residues long. Trimming took off 0 bases at V and 4 bases at J, with 19 bases between the two ends. Germline assignment: CDR1 SGHAT and CDR2 FQNNGV. The CDR3 nucleotides read TGTGCCAGCAGCTTAGAAGGTAGCGAGTTGCTGATGTACAATGAGCAGTTCTTC. This encodes CASSLEGSELLMYNEQFF.

The rearrangement links TRBV18 to TRBJ1-1; TRBD1 is a possible D gene (6 bases). The V end was cut by 3 bases, the J end by 4 bases, with 21 bases between. The CDR3 sequence is 17 residues long. Germline V gene sequence: CDR1 KGHSH, CDR2 LQKENI. The CDR3 is CASSPLTGGSGGTEAFF. CDR3 nucleotides: TGTGCCAGCTCACCCCTGACAGGTGGGTCGGGGGGCACTGAAGCTTTCTTT.

This clone was seen more than once but under ten times. The chain recombines TRBV9 with TRBJ1-1; 7 bases agree with TRBD1. The CDR3 consists of 14 residues. The V segment lost 5 bases and the J segment 3 bases; nucleotides outside the gene matches: 7. In germline, CDR1 is SGDLS, CDR2 YYNGEE. CDR3 DNA: TGTGCCAGCAGTTACGACAGGGACGACACTGAAGCTTTCTTT. It yields the protein CASSYDRDDTEAFF.

The chain links TRBV6-5 to TRBJ2-7, with TRBD1 matching over 10 bases. There are 12 residues in the CDR3. The germline V gene has CDR1 MNHEY and CDR2 SVGAGI. With 10 bases clipped from V and 6 bases from J, the junction kept 6 bases outside the gene matches. CDR3 bases: TGTGCCACCTGGACAGGGGGGGGCGAGCAGTACGTC. It is translated as CATWTGGGEQYV.

This clone was recorded a few times. The chain has TRBV28 and TRBJ1-6, with TRBD1 identical over 9 bases. The ends lost 6 bases at V and 9 bases at J; junction bases unmatched: 12. CDR1 and CDR2 (germline): MDHEN, SYDVKM. CDR3 length: 16 amino acids. CDR3 loop: CASRPGQGTSFSPLHF. The DNA for the CDR3 is TGTGCCAGCAGGCCGGGACAGGGAACATCCTTTTCACCCCTCCACTTT.

The gene calls are TRBV21-1 and TRBJ1-1; the D segment call TRBD1 is taken from the table without a DNA check. TRBV21-1 counts as a pseudogene. This CDR3 has 14 amino acids. The CDR3 coding sequence is TGTGCCAGCAGCAAGCTCTCGACAGGGTGCGGAGCTTTCTTT. Translation: CASSKLSTGCGAFF.

V and J are TRBV4-1 and TRBJ1-5, with 7 bases identical to TRBD1. Germline V gives CDR1 MGHRA, CDR2 YSYEKL. The CDR3 is 17 amino acids. J lost 3 bases, V lost 1 base, and 9 bases had no gene match. The CDR3 DNA reads as TGCGCCAGCAGCCAAGGCGCTAAAACAGGGGACAATCAGCCCCAGCATTTT. Amino acids: CASSQGAKTGDNQPQHF.

This chain uses TRBV7-9 with TRBJ2-1; tentative D call: TRBD1 (5 bases). V was clipped by 5 bases and J by 0 bases, with 20 bases between them. The CDR3 length is 18 residues. Germline V gene lookup returns CDR1 SEHNR and CDR2 FQNEAQ (reference sequence). The CDR3 DNA reads as TGTGCCAGCAGCCCCCTGAAGGGGCGGAAGAGCTCCTACAATGAGCAGTTCTTC. Translated: CASSPLKGRKSSYNEQFF.

This sequence joins TRBV5-1 and TRBJ1-1; 7 bases are shared with TRBD1. This CDR3 comprises 15 residues. CDR1 and CDR2 from the germline V gene are SGHRS and YFSETQ. The V gene end was trimmed by 5 bases and the J gene end by 1 base; junction bases not matched to a gene: 8. The CDR3 here is CASRELGQTNTEAFF. The CDR3, as DNA: TGCGCCAGCAGAGAATTGGGACAGACGAACACTGAAGCTTTCTTT.

This clone came up once. This sequence joins TRBV18 and TRBJ2-6, with 7 bases fitting TRBD2. There are 15 residues in the CDR3. V was pared by 4 bases and J by 2 bases, with 2 bases of the junction left unmatched. Germline V gives CDR1 KGHSH, CDR2 LQKENI. The CDR3 DNA reads as TGTGCCAGCTCACTCCGGGGGGCTGGGGCCAACGTCCTGACTTTC. The encoded protein is CASSLRGAGANVLTF.

This clone has a single count. In nucleotides, the CDR3 is TGTGCCAGCAGCTCGCCCGGGACAAGCTCCTACGAGCAGTACTTC. Protein: CASSSPGTSSYEQYF. J is TRBJ2-7 and V is TRBV7-2; possibly TRBD1 for D (6 bases). The germline gives CDR1 SGHTA, CDR2 FQGNSA. This CDR3 region has 15 residues. The V end was cut by 4 bases, the J end by 0 bases, with 13 bases between.

The J gene is TRBJ1-3, the V gene TRBV4-1; no definite D call. Deletions cut 2 bases from V and 0 bases from J, with 14 bases between. This CDR3 is 17 amino acids long. Germline loops: CDR1 MGHRA, CDR2 YSYEKL. The CDR3 sequence is CASSQTQTRFSGNTIYF. The CDR3 DNA reads as TGCGCCAGCAGCCAAACCCAGACGCGGTTCTCTGGAAACACCATATATTTT.

The chain is built from TRBV2 and TRBJ1-1, with TRBD1 matching over 8 bases. In germline, CDR1 is SNHLY, CDR2 FYNNEI. CDR3 length equals 14 residues. V lost 7 bases to trimming and J lost 5 bases; unmatched junction nucleotides: 9. The DNA of the CDR3 is TGTGCCAGCACTGCGGGACAGGTTGGGACTGAAGCTTTCTTT. This translates into CASTAGQVGTEAFF. Using reference TRBV2 and TRBJ1-1 for the parts outside the CDR3, the full variable domain is EPEVTQTPSHQVTQMGQEVILRCVPISNHLYFYWYRQILGQKVEFLVSFYNNEISEKSEIFDDQFSVERPDGSNFTLKIRSTKLEDSAMYFCASTAGQVGTEAFFGQGTRLTVV.

J is TRBJ1-6 and V is TRBV7-2; 7 bases match TRBD1. This CDR3 comprises 15 residues. The germline V gene has CDR1 SGHTA and CDR2 FQGNSA. V shed 1 base, J shed 7 bases, and the junction held 4 bases outside the gene matches. CDR3 in amino acids: CASSLGGGGNSPLHF. CDR3 nucleotides: TGTGCCAGCAGCTTAGGAGGGGGCGGAAATTCACCCCTCCACTTT.

V gene TRBV28 combines with J gene TRBJ2-3; unclear D gene. V lost 3 bases and J 5 bases, leaving 9 bases between the germline ends. The CDR3 totals 13 residues. From germline, CDR1 is MDHEN and CDR2 SYDVKM. The CDR3 region is CASSFSPRDTQYF. The CDR3 bases are TGTGCCAGCAGTTTTTCGCCGAGAGATACGCAGTATTTT.

The chain links TRBV11-2 to TRBJ2-7, with 10 bases fitting TRBD2. From germline, CDR1 is SGHAT and CDR2 FQNNGV. V was clipped by 5 bases and J by 0 bases; unmatched bases: 4. CDR3 length: 15 amino acids. The CDR3 sequence: CASSETSGISYEQYV. Here the CDR3 DNA reads TGTGCCAGCAGCGAAACTAGCGGGATCTCCTACGAGCAGTACGTC.

The chain has TRBV4-3 and TRBJ2-3; tentatively, D is TRBD2 (5 bases). This CDR3 has 15 amino acids. From germline, CDR1 is LGHNA and CDR2 YSLEER. V was shortened by 4 bases and J by 2 bases, with 13 bases between the two germline ends. This CDR3 reads CASSPGGRYTDTQYF. The CDR3 bases are TGCGCCAGCAGCCCCGGCGGGCGGTACACAGATACGCAGTATTTT.

V gene TRBV14 combines with J gene TRBJ1-2; D is unresolved. Trimming shortened V by 1 base and J by 7 bases, and 13 bases separated the two germline ends. The CDR3 is 14 amino acids. The V gene's germline CDR1 is SGHDN and CDR2 FVKESK. The CDR3 here is CASSQAPGITGYTF. The CDR3 DNA reads as TGTGCCAGCAGCCAAGCCCCGGGGATTACTGGCTACACCTTC.

The chain links TRBV2 to TRBJ2-7; 14 bases match TRBD2. This CDR3 has 18 amino acids. With V trimmed by 9 bases and J by 0 bases, 13 bases remained unmatched. In germline, CDR1 is SNHLY, CDR2 FYNNEI. The chain's CDR3 is CARGARLAGGTVSYEQYF. In nucleotides, the CDR3 is TGTGCCAGAGGCGCCCGACTAGCGGGGGGGACCGTCTCCTACGAGCAGTACTTC.

Only one count was recorded for this clone. The rearrangement uses TRBV5-1 and TRBJ1-1; the D is unclear. The germline V gene encodes CDR1 SGHRS and CDR2 YFSETQ. V gave up 2 bases and J gave up 3 bases, with 11 bases separating them. CDR3 length: 14 residues. The CDR3 DNA reads TGCGCCAGCAGCTTCACGTTATCAGACACTGAAGCTTTCTTT. It specifies CASSFTLSDTEAFF.

The chain uses TRBV24-1 and TRBJ2-1; 11 nucleotides line up with TRBD1. V shed 5 bases, J shed 5 bases, and the junction held 4 bases outside the gene matches. The CDR3 length is 15 residues. Looked up from germline, CDR1 is KGHDR and CDR2 is SFDVKD. The CDR3 sequence: CATSGPGQGDNEQFF. The DNA for the CDR3 is TGTGCCACCAGTGGCCCGGGACAGGGGGACAATGAGCAGTTCTTC.

The chain carries TRBV27 and TRBJ1-6; tentatively, D is TRBD1 (6 bases). This CDR3 comprises 16 residues. In germline, CDR1 is MNHEY, CDR2 SMNVEV (reference sequence). Deletions cut 3 bases from V and 5 bases from J, with 14 bases between. The CDR3 nucleotides are TGTGCCAGCAGTTTTAGTCAGGGGTTCGATAATTCACCCCTCCACTTT. It codes for CASSFSQGFDNSPLHF.

The V call is TRBV19, the J call TRBJ1-3; D ambiguous. V lost 1 base, J lost 1 base, and 8 bases lay in between. Germline V gene sequence: CDR1 LNHDA, CDR2 SQIVND (reference sequence). CDR3 length: 15 residues. The CDR3 nucleotides read TGTGCCAGTAGTATAGTGCCAGGTTCTGGAAACACCATATATTTT. Protein product: CASSIVPGSGNTIYF.

The sample holds one count of this clone. The chain carries TRBV29-1 and TRBJ2-7, with 7 bases lining up with TRBD2. The germline V gene encodes CDR1 SQVTM and CDR2 ANQGSEA. The CDR3 runs 11 residues. J was trimmed by 6 bases and V by 5 bases; bases with no gene match: 4. The CDR3 loop is CSVSGNIEQYF. The CDR3 bases are TGCAGCGTTAGCGGGAACATCGAGCAGTACTTC.

The chain recombines TRBV5-1 with TRBJ2-3, with D perhaps matching TRBD2 (6 bases). CDR3 length equals 15 residues. The germline CDR1 and CDR2 sequences are SGHRS and YFSETQ. V was trimmed by 4 bases and J by 2 bases, leaving 14 bases between them. For the CDR3, the DNA is TGCGCCAGCAGCCTGGGACTCCCAACCACAGATACGCAGTATTTT. This codes for CASSLGLPTTDTQYF. The full variable domain, with the rest looked up from reference TRBV5-1 and TRBJ2-3, is KAGVTQTPRYLIKTRGQQVTLSCSPISGHRSVSWYQQTPGQGLQFLFEYFSETQRNKGNFPGRFSGRQFSNSRSEMNVSTLELGDSALYLCASSLGLPTTDTQYFGPGTRLTVL.

The chain recombines TRBV29-1 with TRBJ1-2; 8 bases align to TRBD1. Per the germline V gene, CDR1 is SQVTM and CDR2 is ANQGSEA. J lost 5 bases, V lost 6 bases, and 5 bases had no gene match. This CDR3 is built from 12 residues. In DNA form, the CDR3 reads TGCAGCGTGGAGGGACAGGAATATGGCTACACCTTC. It translates to CSVEGQEYGYTF.

V gene TRBV5-4 combines with J gene TRBJ2-7; 10 nucleotides align to TRBD2. The CDR3 extends over 15 amino acids. J was trimmed by 4 bases and V by 2 bases; bases with no gene match: 6. CDR1 and CDR2 (germline): SGHNT, YYREEE (reference sequence). The CDR3 sequence: CASSLKTSGLYEQYF. The DNA for the CDR3 is TGTGCCAGCAGCTTAAAGACTAGCGGGCTTTACGAGCAGTACTTC.

The chain combines TRBV6-5 with TRBJ1-1, with a possible D match to TRBD1 (6 bases). Germline V gene sequence: CDR1 MNHEY, CDR2 SVGAGI. V lost 6 bases to trimming and J lost 1 base, with 12 bases between them. This CDR3 contains 14 residues. The CDR3 spells CASSTGLGNTEAFF. CDR3 nucleotides: TGTGCCAGCAGCACAGGGTTGGGGAACACTGAAGCTTTCTTT.

The J gene is TRBJ1-1, the V gene TRBV27, with D unclear. The V end was cut by 3 bases, the J end by 0 bases, with 11 bases between. Germline CDR1 and CDR2: MNHEY and SMNVEV (reference sequence). The CDR3 is 15 residues long. This CDR3 reads CASSFSERVNTEAFF. CDR3 bases: TGTGCCAGCAGTTTTTCTGAGAGGGTGAACACTGAAGCTTTCTTT.